The rows below give T cell receptor beta chains drawn from one sample of a study of early T cells in non-severe SARS-CoV-2 infection. MiXCR was run by TCRdb on the 5' RACE reads, yielding one entry per CDR3 protein. The sample carries about 100,000 distinct CDR3 sequences, approximately 13% recorded once. The sample taken for sequencing was whole blood. These receptor sequences come from an adult who was a healthcare worker with PCR-confirmed SARS-CoV-2 infection or an uninfected control (not recorded which). Both conserved end residues are part of each CDR3. The D gene is left open where the match is weak. Where a row states a size, it is once, few, many or the class of an expanded clone; other rows omit it.

clone size | J gene | D gene | V gene | CDR3 protein | CDR3 DNA
NA | TRBJ2-3 | TRBD1 | TRBV29-1 | CSVDSTGSQYF | TGCAGCGTTGATTCGACAGGGTCGCAGTATTTT
NA | TRBJ2-3 | NA | TRBV18 | CASSPPRPGGTTDTQYF | TGTGCCAGCTCACCACCCCGGCCCGGTGGCACCACAGATACGCAGTATTTT
NA | TRBJ2-1 | NA | TRBV7-3 | CASRPIGGNEQFF | TGTGCCAGCAGGCCGATCGGTGGGAATGAGCAGTTCTTC
many | TRBJ2-2 | NA | TRBV5-8 | CASTRGGYTGELFF | TGTGCCAGCACCAGAGGCGGATACACCGGGGAGCTGTTTTTT
NA | TRBJ2-3 | TRBD1 | TRBV28 | CATGQGRADTQYF | TGTGCCACCGGACAGGGTCGTGCAGATACGCAGTATTTT
few | TRBJ1-1 | NA | TRBV7-9 | CASSLALRGTEAFF | TGTGCCAGCAGCTTAGCTTTGCGAGGGACTGAAGCTTTCTTT
NA | TRBJ1-3 | NA | TRBV6-2/TRBV6-3 | CASSRQALSGNTIYF | TGTGCCAGCAGTCGACAGGCGCTCTCTGGAAACACCATATATTTT
few | TRBJ2-5 | NA | TRBV5-6 | CASSLRGIQETQYF | TGTGCCAGCAGCTTGCGGGGGATTCAAGAGACCCAGTACTTC
few | TRBJ1-3 | NA | TRBV6-1 | CASSEAGLAGNTIYF | TGTGCCAGCAGTGAAGCGGGGCTGGCTGGAAACACCATATATTTT
few | TRBJ2-1 | NA | TRBV11-2 | CASSLIGRASYNEQFF | TGTGCCAGCAGCTTAATCGGCAGAGCCTCCTACAATGAGCAGTTCTTC
few | TRBJ2-3 | NA | TRBV7-2 | CASQTKLDDTQYF | TGTGCCAGCCAGACAAAGCTCGACGATACGCAGTATTTT
few | TRBJ2-3 | NA | TRBV11-2 | CASTDRGRSIDTQYF | TGTGCCAGCACCGATAGGGGCAGGTCAATAGATACGCAGTATTTT
few | TRBJ2-5 | NA | TRBV10-3 | CAISDSEPTEETQYF | TGTGCCATCAGTGATTCAGAACCGACGGAGGAGACCCAGTACTTC